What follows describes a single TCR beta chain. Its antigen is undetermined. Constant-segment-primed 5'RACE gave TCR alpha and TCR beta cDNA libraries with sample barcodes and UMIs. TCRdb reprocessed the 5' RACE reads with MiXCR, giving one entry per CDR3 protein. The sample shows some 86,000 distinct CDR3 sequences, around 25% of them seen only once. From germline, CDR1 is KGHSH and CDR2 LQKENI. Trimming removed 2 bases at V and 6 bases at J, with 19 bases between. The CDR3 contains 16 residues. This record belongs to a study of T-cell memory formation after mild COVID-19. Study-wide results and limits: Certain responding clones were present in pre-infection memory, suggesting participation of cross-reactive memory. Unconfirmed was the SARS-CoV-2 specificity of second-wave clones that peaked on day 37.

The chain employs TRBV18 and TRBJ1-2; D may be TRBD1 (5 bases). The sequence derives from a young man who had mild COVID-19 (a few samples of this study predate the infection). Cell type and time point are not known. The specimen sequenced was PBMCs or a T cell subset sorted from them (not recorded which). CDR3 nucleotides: TGTGCCAGCTCACCAATCGGGGACCCCCGGAGCAATGGCTACACCTTC. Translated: CASSPIGDPRSNGYTF.